The T cell receptor beta chain described here comes from a study of blood T cell repertoires in COVID-19. The CDR3 is 13 residues long. V lost 8 bases to trimming and J lost 0 bases, with 13 bases between them. Germline V gene data show CDR1 as SQVTM and CDR2 as ANQGSEA. Study processing details: Amplifying reference gene primers gave estimates of nucleated cell counts. Sequencing was performed with immunoSEQ multiplex PCR; in TCRdb, only in-frame clones are kept and a portion is missing. That table gives V, J and clone size, and the DNA gave D and trimming. This sample has around 310,000 clones, with about 91% found just once.

This clonotype was sampled from a woman in her thirties or forties who had recovered from COVID-19. The V and J genes are TRBV29-1 and TRBJ1-1; D uncertain. The sequenced material came from PBMCs or T cells enriched from blood (not recorded which). The CDR3, as DNA: TGCAGCAGCATACGGGAACTGAACACTGAAGCTTTCTTT. Translation gives CSSIRELNTEAFF.